The next 24 T cell receptor beta chains were all read from a single sample in a study of OX40 agonist ivuxolimab in advanced cancers. Libraries were prepared by immunoSEQ multiplex PCR; TCRdb keeps only in-frame clonotypes and omits some of them. The sample lists 35,000 to 40,000 clones, roughly 82% occurring once. Specimen: CD4+ or CD8+ T cells sorted from blood, collected in a trial of the OX40 agonist ivuxolimab. These receptors originate from an adult with an advanced solid tumor such as melanoma, head and neck, liver or kidney cancer.

The V call is TRBV5-1, the J call TRBJ1-1; D perhaps matches TRBD1 (6 bases). V was pared by 5 bases and J by 1 base, with 21 bases between. CDR1 and CDR2 (germline): SGHRS, YFSETQ. The CDR3 consists of 17 residues. CDR3 protein: CASSPTGPTSTNTEAFF. The CDR3 DNA reads TGCGCCAGCAGTCCGACAGGCCCTACCAGCACGAACACTGAAGCTTTCTTT.

The J gene is TRBJ1-4, the V gene TRBV2; unclear D gene. From germline, CDR1 is SNHLY and CDR2 FYNNEI. The CDR3 is 14 amino acids. Trimming shortened V by 4 bases and J by 8 bases, and 14 bases separated the two germline ends. CDR3 region: CASSVLLSEEKLFF. As DNA, the CDR3 is TGTGCCAGCAGTGTCCTTCTGAGCGAGGAAAAACTGTTTTTT.

CDR3 loop: CASSRGDMRSEQYF. As DNA, the CDR3 is TGCGCCAGCAGCCGGGGGGACATGAGGAGCGAGCAGTACTTC. The gene calls are TRBV4-3 and TRBJ2-7, with D possibly being TRBD1 or TRBD2 (6 bases each). CDR1 LGHNA and CDR2 YSLEER come from the germline V gene. The CDR3 has 14 amino acids. V was trimmed by 4 bases and J by 6 bases, leaving 16 bases between them.

V usage is TRBV6-1 and J usage is TRBJ1-6, with a weak D call TRBD1 (5 bases). Trimming left V 7 bases short and J 7 bases short, with 17 bases between. The CDR3 is made up of 15 amino acids. Germline loops: CDR1 MNHNS, CDR2 SASEGT. This CDR3 reads CASTRADGANSPLHF. The CDR3 bases are TGTGCCAGCACCAGGGCTGACGGGGCCAATTCACCCCTCCACTTT.

The V gene is TRBV7-8, the J gene TRBJ2-4, with D tentatively TRBD1 or TRBD2 (7 bases each). CDR1 SGHVS and CDR2 FQNEAQ come from the germline V gene. The CDR3 runs 16 residues. With 5 bases removed from V and 2 bases from J, the gap between germline ends came to 16 bases. CDR3: CASSPGGGRTKNIQYF. DNA of the CDR3: TGTGCCAGCAGCCCAGGGGGGGGAAGGACCAAAAACATTCAGTACTTC.

This rearrangement joins TRBV5-1 to TRBJ2-7; 10 bases align to TRBD1. V was pared by 4 bases and J by 5 bases, with 12 bases of the junction left unmatched. The CDR3 has 16 residues. Germline CDR1 is SGHRS and CDR2 is YFSETQ. The CDR3 spells CASSPGRGQGRHEQYF. For the CDR3, the DNA is TGCGCCAGCAGCCCCGGGAGGGGACAGGGGAGACACGAGCAGTACTTC.

This clone was counted between two and nine times. The rearrangement uses TRBV7-8 and TRBJ1-2; D unresolved. The germline V gene has CDR1 SGHVS and CDR2 FQNEAQ. Trimming took off 3 bases at V and 7 bases at J, with 9 bases between the two ends. CDR3 size: 12 residues. The CDR3, as DNA: TGTGCCAGCAGCTTTGGGATTGTTGGCTACACCTTC. It specifies CASSFGIVGYTF.

This clone was counted a single time. The genes are TRBV4-3 and TRBJ2-2, with TRBD1 matching 8 bases. Trimming at V came to 4 bases and at J to 4 bases, leaving 8 bases not matched to a gene. Per the germline V gene, CDR1 is LGHNA and CDR2 is YSLEER. This CDR3 region has 16 residues. The CDR3 here is CASSRNAGGGTGELFF. The CDR3 DNA follows: TGCGCCAGCAGCCGGAACGCAGGGGGCGGCACCGGGGAGCTGTTTTTT.

This clone was detected only a few times. The rearrangement joins TRBV14 to TRBJ1-6, with D unresolved. The germline V and J ends were trimmed by 1 base and 8 bases, with 9 bases remaining between them. The CDR3 extends over 14 amino acids. The germline V gene has CDR1 SGHDN and CDR2 FVKESK. CDR3 sequence reads: CASSQGGIDSPLHF. The CDR3 nucleotides are TGTGCCAGCAGCCAAGGAGGGATTGATTCACCCCTCCACTTT.

This clone is medium-sized. This rearrangement joins TRBV23-1 to TRBJ2-7, with D perhaps TRBD1 (5 bases). TRBV23-1 is sorted into the ORF group, with uncertain function. The length of the CDR3 is 14 residues. V lost 7 bases, J lost 0 bases, and 13 bases lay in between. In DNA form, the CDR3 reads TGCGCCAGCAACCCCAGACAGAGCTCCTACGAGCAGTACTTC. Amino acid sequence: CASNPRQSSYEQYF.

The rearrangement uses TRBV27 and TRBJ2-7; 11 nucleotides line up with TRBD1. The J segment lost 4 bases and the V segment lost 4 bases, leaving 6 bases of the junction unmatched. This CDR3 spans 15 amino acids. Germline assignment: CDR1 MNHEY and CDR2 SMNVEV (reference sequence). This CDR3 is CASSSRTGGYYEQYF. DNA for the CDR3: TGTGCCAGCAGTTCACGGACAGGGGGCTATTACGAGCAGTACTTC.

This chain connects TRBV6-5 to TRBJ1-4; 7 bases fit TRBD1. J was trimmed by 5 bases and V by 4 bases; bases with no gene match: 7. The CDR3 has 15 residues. From germline, CDR1 is MNHEY and CDR2 SVGAGI. The CDR3 is CASSFPGQQNEKLFF. CDR3 sequence (DNA): TGTGCCAGCAGTTTCCCGGGACAGCAGAATGAAAAACTGTTTTTT.

This chain uses TRBV11-2 with TRBJ2-7; 8 nucleotides align to TRBD1. CDR3 length equals 15 residues. CDR1 and CDR2 (germline): SGHAT, FQNNGV. The V gene end was trimmed by 5 bases and the J gene end by 5 bases; junction bases not matched to a gene: 11. CDR3: CASSVRTGRINEQYF. As DNA, the CDR3 is TGTGCCAGCAGCGTAAGGACAGGGAGGATTAACGAGCAGTACTTC.

The V and J genes are TRBV7-2 and TRBJ2-7; D may match TRBD1 or TRBD2 (5 bases each). Germline V CDR1 and CDR2: SGHTA, FQGNSA. CDR3 size: 15 residues. The ends were cut back, 3 bases at V and 3 bases at J, with 15 bases in the middle. This CDR3 is CASSFGTAVGYEQYF. For the CDR3, the DNA is TGTGCCAGCAGCTTTGGGACCGCGGTTGGCTACGAGCAGTACTTC.

This chain joins TRBV18 and TRBJ2-7; 10 bases map to TRBD1. The CDR3 covers 15 residues. Germline CDR1 is KGHSH and CDR2 is LQKENI. Trimming removed 3 bases from V and 7 bases from J; junction bases left unmatched: 9. The CDR3 coding sequence is TGTGCCAGCTCACCCTTAGGGACAGGGGAATGGGAGCAGTACTTC. Translated: CASSPLGTGEWEQYF. Full variable domain (rest looked up from reference TRBV18 and TRBJ2-7): NAGVMQNPRHLVRRRGQEARLRCSPMKGHSHVYWYRQLPEEGLKFMVYLQKENIIDESGMPKERFSAEFPKEGPSILRIQQVVRGDSAAYFCASSPLGTGEWEQYFGPGTRLTVT.

The chain uses TRBV2 and TRBJ2-5; D not certain. Trimming cost V 6 bases and J 3 bases, with 5 bases left between them. Germline-derived CDR1 and CDR2 are SNHLY and FYNNEI. This CDR3 is 11 amino acids long. The CDR3 DNA sequence: TGTGCCAGCAGGATCGAAGAGACCCAGTACTTC. This sequence encodes CASRIEETQYF.

The CDR3 sequence is CASSKQGAGYNSPLHF. CDR3 in DNA: TGTGCCAGCTCAAAACAGGGGGCCGGCTATAATTCACCCCTCCACTTT. The rearrangement links TRBV18 to TRBJ1-6, with TRBD1 identical over 9 bases. Trimming cost V 5 bases and J 3 bases; bases outside gene matches: 5. CDR3 length: 16 residues. Germline CDR1 is KGHSH and CDR2 is LQKENI.

In its sample, this clone was seen once. The rearrangement links TRBV5-4 to TRBJ1-2, with 8 bases identical to TRBD1. The germline gives CDR1 SGHNT, CDR2 YYREEE (reference sequence). The CDR3 has 15 amino acids. V was pared by 3 bases and J by 3 bases, with 7 bases of the junction left unmatched. As DNA, the CDR3 is TGTGCCAGCAGCTCCGCCTCGACAGGGGACTATGGCTACACCTTC. It is translated as CASSSASTGDYGYTF.

This sequence joins TRBV15 and TRBJ2-5; 7 bases fit TRBD1. The CDR3 has 14 residues. Trimming at V came to 5 bases and at J to 1 base, leaving 4 bases not matched to a gene. Germline CDR1 is LNHNV and CDR2 is YYDKDF (reference sequence). Here the CDR3 DNA reads TGTGCCACCAGCCGAACAGGGGCCCAAGAGACCCAGTACTTC. As protein: CATSRTGAQETQYF.

The sample holds a few counts of this clone. The CDR3 DNA is TGCGCCAGCAGCTATTCGGATTCCCTGAATTCACCCCTCCACTTT. Amino acids: CASSYSDSLNSPLHF. The V and J genes are TRBV5-1 and TRBJ1-6, with D hard to call. V was trimmed by 3 bases and J by 7 bases, leaving 14 bases between them. This CDR3 contains 15 residues. The germline CDR1 and CDR2 sequences are SGHRS and YFSETQ.

This chain links TRBV21-1 with TRBJ1-4. TRBV21-1 is recorded as a pseudogene. The length of the CDR3 is 14 residues. As DNA, the CDR3 is TGTGCCAGCAGGATCGGCACGGGTTGTGAAAAACTGTTTTTT. As protein: CASRIGTGCEKLFF.

In its sample, this clone was seen a few times. The genes are TRBV6-5 and TRBJ1-1; no firm D call. Germline CDR1 reads MNHEY; CDR2 reads SVGAGI. Between the trimmed V and J ends, which lost 3 bases and 6 bases, there was a span of 14 bases. The CDR3 runs to 14 residues. This chain's CDR3 is CASSYVGRVSEAFF. CDR3 coding DNA: TGTGCCAGCAGTTATGTCGGCAGAGTGTCTGAAGCTTTCTTT.

V and J are TRBV4-3 and TRBJ2-5; tentatively, D is TRBD2 (5 bases). Germline V gives CDR1 LGHNA, CDR2 YSLEER. Trimming removed 1 base at V and 5 bases at J, with 8 bases between. There are 13 residues in the CDR3. The CDR3 loop is CASSQARGETQYF. The CDR3 region has the DNA TGCGCCAGCAGCCAAGCTAGAGGGGAGACCCAGTACTTC.

The sample holds one count of this clone. The CDR3 here is CASSQTTPGRADSPLHF. The CDR3 DNA sequence: TGTGCCAGCAGCCAAACCACACCAGGACGGGCTGATTCACCCCTCCACTTT. The chain employs TRBV7-2 and TRBJ1-6; D is unresolved. The CDR3 runs to 17 residues. Germline-derived CDR1 and CDR2 are SGHTA and FQGNSA. The V gene lost 5 bases and the J gene lost 8 bases, with 22 bases spanning the gap.